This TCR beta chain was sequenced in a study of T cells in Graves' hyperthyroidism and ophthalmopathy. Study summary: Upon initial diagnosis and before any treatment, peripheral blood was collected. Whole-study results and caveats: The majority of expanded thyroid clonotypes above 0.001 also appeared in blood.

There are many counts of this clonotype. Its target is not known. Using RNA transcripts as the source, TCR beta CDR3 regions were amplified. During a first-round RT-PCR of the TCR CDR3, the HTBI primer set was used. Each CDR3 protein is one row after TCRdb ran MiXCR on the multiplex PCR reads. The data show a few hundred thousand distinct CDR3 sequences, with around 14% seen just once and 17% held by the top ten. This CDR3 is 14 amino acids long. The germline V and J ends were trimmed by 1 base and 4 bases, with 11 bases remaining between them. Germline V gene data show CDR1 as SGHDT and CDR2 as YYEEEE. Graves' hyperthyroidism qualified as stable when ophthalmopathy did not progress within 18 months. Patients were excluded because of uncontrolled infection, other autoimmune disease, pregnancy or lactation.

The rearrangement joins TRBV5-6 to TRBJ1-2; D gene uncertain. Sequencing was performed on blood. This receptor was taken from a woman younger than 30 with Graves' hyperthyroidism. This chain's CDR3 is CASSLRDGPYGYTF. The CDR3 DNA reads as TGTGCCAGCAGCTTGCGCGACGGTCCCTATGGCTACACCTTC.